This passage covers 23 T cell receptor beta chains from one sample sequenced in a study of blood T cell repertoires in COVID-19. Clones were sequenced by immunoSEQ multiplex PCR, and TCRdb holds only the in-frame ones, with some missing. The sample has some 58,000 clones, approximately 88% seen once. The specimen was peripheral blood. The receptors shown here come from a human donor in a cohort sampled during active COVID-19.

The chain combines TRBV20-1 with TRBJ2-2; 7 bases are shared with TRBD2. The CDR3 totals 11 residues. Losses at the gene ends were 5 bases for V and 7 bases for J; bases not matched to a gene: 1. CDR1 and CDR2 from the germline V gene are DFQATT and SNEGSKA (reference sequence). The chain's CDR3 is CSARGGGELFF. CDR3 DNA: TGCAGTGCTCGCGGGGGCGGGGAGCTGTTTTTT.

The chain has TRBV7-2 and TRBJ1-5; D unclear. CDR1 SGHTA and CDR2 FQGNSA come from the germline V gene. The CDR3 has 15 amino acids. V dropped 3 bases and J dropped 7 bases, with 16 bases sitting between them. CDR3 region: CASSLVRELEQPQHF. The CDR3 DNA sequence: TGTGCCAGCAGCTTGGTAAGAGAACTTGAACAGCCCCAGCATTTT.

V is TRBV3-1 (or the pseudogene TRBV3-2) and J is TRBJ1-4, with TRBD1 matching over 9 bases. Germline V gives CDR1 LGHDT, CDR2 YNNKEL (reference sequence). With 0 bases clipped from V and 8 bases from J, the junction kept 4 bases outside the gene matches. The CDR3 sequence is 15 residues long. In nucleotides, the CDR3 is TGTGCCAGCAGCCAAGAGGACAGGGGTCGCGAAAAACTGTTTTTT. Encoded protein: CASSQEDRGREKLFF.

The V gene is TRBV6-5, the J gene TRBJ1-2; 8 nucleotides line up with TRBD1. V was pared by 5 bases and J by 7 bases, with 6 bases of the junction left unmatched. This CDR3 contains 13 residues. Germline V CDR1 and CDR2: MNHEY, SVGAGI. CDR3 bases: TGTGCCAGCAGTCGGACAGGGCGGACTGGCTACACCTTC. Translated, it gives CASSRTGRTGYTF.

The chain joins TRBV5-1 to TRBJ1-2, with TRBD1 matching 7 bases. Germline CDR1 SGHRS, CDR2 YFSETQ. The CDR3 consists of 15 residues. With 0 bases clipped from V and 1 base from J, the junction kept 3 bases outside the gene matches. The CDR3 loop is CASSLGTGINYGYTF. The CDR3 nucleotides are TGCGCCAGCAGCTTGGGGACAGGTATTAACTATGGCTACACCTTC.

This chain connects TRBV4-1 to TRBJ2-7; 7 bases fit TRBD1. CDR3 size: 15 residues. V lost 5 bases to trimming and J lost 3 bases; unmatched junction nucleotides: 10. Germline values: CDR1 MGHRA, CDR2 YSYEKL. The chain's CDR3 is CASSTPRGNNYEQYF. DNA for the CDR3: TGCGCCAGCAGCACCCCCAGGGGGAACAACTACGAGCAGTACTTC.

J is TRBJ2-7 and V is TRBV19, with 9 bases lining up with TRBD1. The CDR3 totals 16 residues. The junction had 12 bases not matched to a gene; V was cut back by 4 bases and J by 5 bases. In germline, CDR1 is LNHDA, CDR2 SQIVND (reference sequence). The CDR3 spells CASSTTAGTGFHEQYF. The CDR3 DNA sequence: TGTGCCAGTAGTACCACCGCCGGGACAGGGTTCCACGAGCAGTACTTC.

This chain links TRBV5-8 with TRBJ2-3; 13 nucleotides agree with TRBD2. J gave up 5 bases and V 1 base, and 4 bases lay outside the gene matches. The length of the CDR3 is 16 residues. Germline V gene sequence: CDR1 SGHTS, CDR2 YDEGEE. The CDR3 reads CASSLTSGGAGDTQYF. The CDR3 coding sequence is TGTGCCAGCAGCTTGACTAGCGGGGGGGCAGGAGATACGCAGTATTTT. Looking up the rest from reference TRBV5-8 and TRBJ2-3 gives the full variable domain: EAGVTQSPTHLIKTRGQQATLRCSPISGHTSVYWYQQALGLGLQFLLWYDEGEERNRGNFPPRFSGRQFPNYSSELNVNALELEDSALYLCASSLTSGGAGDTQYFGPGTRLTVL.

The chain has TRBV2 and TRBJ2-1, with a tentative D call TRBD1 (6 bases). CDR1 is SNHLY and CDR2 is FYNNEI in the germline V gene. The CDR3 is 15 amino acids. V was pared by 6 bases and J by 0 bases, with 12 bases between. The CDR3 DNA reads as TGTGCCAGCAGAGAGGACAGCAGCTCCTACAATGAGCAGTTCTTC. Residues: CASREDSSSYNEQFF.

CDR3 sequence (DNA): TGTGCCAGCAGCGGCGGACAGGGGGTCTACGAGCAGTACTTC. Encoded protein: CASSGGQGVYEQYF. The chain employs TRBV9 and TRBJ2-7; 10 positions match TRBD1. V shed 3 bases, J shed 3 bases, and the junction held 3 bases outside the gene matches. The CDR3 sequence is 14 residues long. Germline CDR1 reads SGDLS; CDR2 reads YYNGEE.

As concerns this clone: The sample contains more than one DNA sequence encoding this CDR3. The V and J genes are TRBV3-1 (or the pseudogene TRBV3-2) and TRBJ2-1, with 9 nucleotides matching TRBD2. This CDR3 region has 15 residues. Losses at the gene ends were 3 bases for V and 7 bases for J; bases not matched to a gene: 7. CDR1 and CDR2 from the germline V gene are LGHDT and YNNKEL (reference sequence). CDR3 protein: CASSHPSGVINEQFF. The CDR3, as DNA: TGTGCCAGCAGCCACCCTAGCGGGGTGATTAATGAGCAGTTCTTC.

The rearrangement joins TRBV5-1 to TRBJ2-2; 12 positions agree with TRBD1. The CDR3 runs to 16 residues. Trimming took 4 bases from V and 5 from J; bases not matched to a gene: 6. The germline gives CDR1 SGHRS, CDR2 YFSETQ. For the CDR3, the DNA is TGCGCCAGCAGCCAGGGACAGGGGGCGAGGACCGGGGAGCTGTTTTTT. It translates to CASSQGQGARTGELFF.

The chain combines TRBV21-1 with TRBJ1-4; TRBD1, the table's D call, was not compared with the DNA. TRBV21-1 is deemed a pseudogene. The CDR3 sequence is 14 residues long. CDR3 loop: CASRGTEKIEKLFF. CDR3 DNA: TGTGCCAGCAGGGGGACAGAGAAGATTGAAAAACTGTTTTTT.

This clone occurred once. This sequence joins TRBV10-3 and TRBJ2-1, with TRBD1 as a possible D gene (5 bases). Deletions cut 1 base from V and 3 bases from J, with 16 bases between. Germline assignment: CDR1 ENHRY and CDR2 SYGVKD. This CDR3 has 17 residues. The chain's CDR3 is CAISEWLTGQNYNEQFF. In nucleotides, the CDR3 is TGTGCCATCAGTGAGTGGTTAACAGGCCAGAACTACAATGAGCAGTTCTTC.

This sequence joins TRBV3-1 (or the pseudogene TRBV3-2) and TRBJ2-7, with 12 bases aligning to TRBD2. V shed 3 bases and J 3 bases; nucleotides not matched to a gene: 6. The CDR3 totals 16 residues. From germline, CDR1 is LGHDT and CDR2 YNNKEL (reference sequence). As DNA, the CDR3 is TGTGCCAGCAGCCAGTCACTAGCGGGAGGTGTCTACGAGCAGTACTTC. Residues: CASSQSLAGGVYEQYF.

The V and J genes are TRBV25-1 and TRBJ1-6, with D hard to call. Per the germline V gene, CDR1 is MGHDK and CDR2 is SYGVNS. The CDR3 consists of 14 residues. V lost 3 bases, J lost 7 bases, and 10 bases lay in between. In DNA form, the CDR3 reads TGTGCCAGCAGTGATCCGGCGGGAAATTCACCCCTCCACTTT. It encodes CASSDPAGNSPLHF.

The genes are TRBV4-3 and TRBJ2-5; D unclear. V lost 2 bases and J lost 5, with 12 bases in between. Looked up from germline, CDR1 is LGHNA and CDR2 is YSLEER. The CDR3 contains 14 residues. DNA of the CDR3: TGCGCCAGCAGCCAAAGTCGGGTTGGGGAGACCCAGTACTTC. This translates into CASSQSRVGETQYF.

This clone was counted once. The chain recombines TRBV27 with TRBJ2-7, with 11 bases fitting TRBD2. Germline trimming cut 6 bases from V and 2 bases from J; bases unmatched to any gene: 0. The CDR3 is 13 residues long. Germline CDR1 and CDR2: MNHEY and SMNVEV (reference sequence). CDR3 amino acids: CASRGLAAYEQYF. In DNA form, the CDR3 reads TGTGCCAGCAGGGGACTAGCGGCCTACGAGCAGTACTTC.

The rearrangement joins TRBV4-1 to TRBJ2-5, with D maybe TRBD2 (5 bases). The CDR3 runs to 13 residues. Germline CDR1 and CDR2: MGHRA and YSYEKL. The V end was cut by 2 bases, the J end by 5 bases, with 9 bases between. CDR3 DNA: TGCGCCAGCAGCCAAAGAGCGGAGGAGACCCAGTACTTC. It encodes CASSQRAEETQYF.

The chain has TRBV7-9 and TRBJ2-3; TRBD1 is a possible D gene (6 bases). This CDR3 spans 14 amino acids. Germline lookup yields CDR1 SEHNR and CDR2 FQNEAQ (reference sequence). Between the trimmed V and J ends, which lost 5 bases and 3 bases, there was a span of 12 bases. The CDR3 spells CASSIQQGTDTQYF. The CDR3 nucleotides read TGTGCCAGCAGCATCCAACAGGGAACAGATACGCAGTATTTT.

The chain has TRBV4-1 and TRBJ1-5, with D perhaps matching TRBD1 (6 bases). The CDR3 totals 15 residues. The germline gives CDR1 MGHRA, CDR2 YSYEKL. Trimming removed 3 bases at V and 7 bases at J, with 16 bases between. The CDR3 nucleotides read TGCGCCAGCAGCCAGGTCCGGGGGGCGGTCCAGCCCCAGCATTTT. Protein product: CASSQVRGAVQPQHF.

CDR3 sequence: CASSFTSHGYTF. The CDR3 DNA follows: TGTGCCAGCAGTTTTACTAGCCATGGCTACACCTTC. This chain uses TRBV12-3 or TRBV12-4 with TRBJ1-2; D is unclear. The V and J ends lost 3 bases and 6 bases respectively, with 8 bases between them. CDR3 length: 12 residues.

For this clone: The same CDR3 also results from other DNA sequences found in this sample. The genes are TRBV18 and TRBJ1-1, with unresolved D. The CDR3 covers 13 residues. V was cut by 2 bases and J by 0 bases, with 4 bases left in between. The germline CDR1 and CDR2 sequences are KGHSH and LQKENI. CDR3 region: CASSPGLNTEAFF. Written as DNA, the CDR3 is TGTGCCAGCTCACCAGGCCTGAACACTGAAGCTTTCTTT. The whole variable domain, filled in from reference TRBV18 and TRBJ1-1, reads NAGVMQNPRHLVRRRGQEARLRCSPMKGHSHVYWYRQLPEEGLKFMVYLQKENIIDESGMPKERFSAEFPKEGPSILRIQQVVRGDSAAYFCASSPGLNTEAFFGQGTRLTVV.